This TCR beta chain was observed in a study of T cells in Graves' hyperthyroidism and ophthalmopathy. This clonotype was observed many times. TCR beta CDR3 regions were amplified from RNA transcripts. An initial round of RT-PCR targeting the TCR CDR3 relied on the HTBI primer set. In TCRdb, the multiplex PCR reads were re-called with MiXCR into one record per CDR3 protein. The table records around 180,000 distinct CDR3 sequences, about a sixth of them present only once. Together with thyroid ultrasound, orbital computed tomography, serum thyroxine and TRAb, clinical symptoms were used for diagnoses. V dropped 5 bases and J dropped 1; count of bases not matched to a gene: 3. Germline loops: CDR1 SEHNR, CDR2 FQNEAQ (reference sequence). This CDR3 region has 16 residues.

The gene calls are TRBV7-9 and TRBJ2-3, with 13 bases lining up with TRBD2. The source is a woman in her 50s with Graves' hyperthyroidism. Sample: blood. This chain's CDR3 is CASSRGLAGGTDTQYF. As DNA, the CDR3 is TGTGCCAGCAGCCGAGGACTAGCGGGGGGCACAGATACGCAGTATTTT.